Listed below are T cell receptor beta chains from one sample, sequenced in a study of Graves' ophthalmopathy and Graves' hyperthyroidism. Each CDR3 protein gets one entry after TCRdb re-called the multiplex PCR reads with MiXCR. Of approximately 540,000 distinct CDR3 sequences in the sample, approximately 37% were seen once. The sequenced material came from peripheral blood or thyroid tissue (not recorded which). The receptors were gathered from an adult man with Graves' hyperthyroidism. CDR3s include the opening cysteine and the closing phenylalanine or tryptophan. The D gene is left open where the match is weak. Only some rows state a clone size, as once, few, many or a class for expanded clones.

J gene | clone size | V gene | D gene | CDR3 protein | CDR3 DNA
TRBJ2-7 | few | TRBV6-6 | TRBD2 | CASSELAGSYEQYF | TGTGCCAGCAGTGAGCTAGCGGGCTCCTACGAGCAGTACTTC
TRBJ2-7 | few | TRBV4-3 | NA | CASRTGTGAAEQYF | TGCGCCAGCCGAACCGGGACGGGGGCTGCAGAGCAGTACTTC
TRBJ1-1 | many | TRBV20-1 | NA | CSASKGVGTEAFF | TGCAGTGCTAGTAAAGGGGTGGGCACTGAAGCTTTCTTT
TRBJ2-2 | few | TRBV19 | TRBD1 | CASSVLPGQGTGELFF | TGTGCCAGTAGTGTCCTACCTGGACAGGGGACCGGGGAGCTGTTTTTT
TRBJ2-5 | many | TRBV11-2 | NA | CASSKRPDQETQYF | TGTGCCAGCAGCAAACGACCGGACCAAGAGACCCAGTACTTC
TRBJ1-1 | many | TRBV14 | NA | CASSQVRTEAFF | TGTGCCAGCAGCCAAGTTCGCACTGAAGCTTTCTTT
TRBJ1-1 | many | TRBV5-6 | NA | CASFGADRFMNTEAFF | TGTGCCAGCTTTGGGGCCGACCGCTTTATGAACACTGAAGCTTTCTTT
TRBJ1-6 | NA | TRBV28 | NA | CASNLDNSPLHF | TGTGCCAGCAATTTGGATAATTCACCCCTCCACTTT
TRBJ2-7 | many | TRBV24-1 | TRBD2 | CATSASGEQYF | TGTGCCACCAGTGCTAGCGGAGAGCAGTACTTC
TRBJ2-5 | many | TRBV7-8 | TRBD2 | CASSLAGLAWRETQYF | TGTGCCAGCAGTCTAGCCGGACTAGCCTGGCGGGAGACCCAGTACTTC
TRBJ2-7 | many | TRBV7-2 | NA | CASSLLEGYEQYF | TGTGCCAGCAGCTTACTCGAGGGCTACGAGCAGTACTTC
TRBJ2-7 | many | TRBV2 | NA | CAGSSYEQYF | TGTGCCGGAAGTTCCTACGAGCAGTACTTC
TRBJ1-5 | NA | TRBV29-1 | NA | CSVGGGDQNQPQHF | TGCAGCGTCGGTGGAGGGGACCAGAATCAGCCCCAGCATTTT
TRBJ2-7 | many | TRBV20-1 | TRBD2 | CSARDLWQTSGNTYEQYF | TGCAGTGCTAGAGATCTGTGGCAGACTAGCGGGAATACCTACGAGCAGTACTTC
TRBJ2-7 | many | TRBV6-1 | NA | CASSEESSAVRSYEQYF | TGTGCCAGCAGTGAAGAATCATCGGCTGTCCGCTCCTACGAGCAGTACTTC
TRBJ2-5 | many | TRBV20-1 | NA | CSAGDLGPRGTQYF | TGCAGTGCCGGAGACTTGGGCCCGAGGGGGACCCAGTACTTC
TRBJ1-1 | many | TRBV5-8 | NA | CASSLASGDTEAFF | TGTGCCAGCAGCTTGGCCTCTGGGGACACTGAAGCTTTCTTT
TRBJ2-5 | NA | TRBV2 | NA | CAGRVTRSQETQCF | TGTGCCGGCAGAGTAACTAGAAGTCAAGAGACCCAGTGCTTC
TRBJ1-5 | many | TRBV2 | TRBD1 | CASRGYRGLQPQHF | TGTGCCAGCAGGGGATACAGGGGGCTTCAGCCCCAGCATTTT
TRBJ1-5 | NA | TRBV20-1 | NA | CSASVVAGEQPQHF | TGCAGTGCTAGTGTGGTAGCGGGGGAACAGCCCCAGCATTTT
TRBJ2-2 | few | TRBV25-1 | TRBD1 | CASRGGPNTGELFF | TGTGCCAGCAGAGGGGGCCCGAACACCGGGGAGCTGTTTTTT
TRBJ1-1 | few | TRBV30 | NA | CAWSSTGIAEAFF | TGTGCCTGGAGTTCAACAGGGATAGCTGAAGCTTTCTTT
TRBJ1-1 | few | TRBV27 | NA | CASTSGGTEAFF | TGTGCCAGCACTTCGGGCGGGACTGAAGCTTTCTTT
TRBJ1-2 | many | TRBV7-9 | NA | CASSSLTGSDYGYTF | TGTGCCAGCAGCTCCCTGACAGGATCCGACTATGGCTACACCTTC
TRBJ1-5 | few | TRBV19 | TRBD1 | CASSFHPGTGFQPQHF | TGTGCCAGTAGTTTCCACCCCGGGACAGGGTTTCAGCCCCAGCATTTT
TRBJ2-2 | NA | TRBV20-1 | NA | CSAREREYTGELFF | TGCAGTGCTAGAGAGCGGGAATACACCGGGGAGCTGTTTTTT
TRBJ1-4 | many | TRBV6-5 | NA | CASSYSGRVDEKLFF | TGTGCCAGCAGTTACAGCGGCAGGGTAGATGAAAAACTGTTTTTT
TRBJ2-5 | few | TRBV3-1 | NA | CASSQRTETQYF | TGTGCCAGCAGCCAAAGGACGGAGACCCAGTACTTC
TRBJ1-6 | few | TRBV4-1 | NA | CASSHPGGSDSPLHF | TGCGCCAGCAGCCACCCCGGTGGGAGCGATTCACCCCTCCACTTT
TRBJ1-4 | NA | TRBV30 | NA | CAWGSGREGEKLFF | TGTGCCTGGGGCTCCGGGAGAGAGGGTGAAAAACTGTTTTTT
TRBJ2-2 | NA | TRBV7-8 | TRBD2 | CASSLENSGGFTGELFF | TGTGCCAGCAGCTTAGAGAATAGCGGGGGATTCACCGGGGAGCTGTTTTTT
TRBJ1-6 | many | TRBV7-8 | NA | CASSLDLPPLHF | TGTGCCAGCAGCTTAGATTTGCCACCCCTCCACTTT
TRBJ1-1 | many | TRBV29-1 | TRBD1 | CSAQTGVNTEAFF | TGCAGCGCTCAGACAGGGGTCAACACTGAAGCTTTCTTT
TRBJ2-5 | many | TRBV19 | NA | CASSIRDSLGETQYF | TGTGCCAGTAGTATTAGGGACTCTTTAGGGGAGACCCAGTACTTC
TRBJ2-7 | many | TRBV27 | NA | CASMSPAGHEQYF | TGTGCCAGCATGTCCCCCGCAGGCCACGAGCAGTACTTC
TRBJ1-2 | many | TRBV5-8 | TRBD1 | CASTETGDGYTF | TGTGCCAGCACCGAGACAGGGGATGGCTACACCTTC